This T cell receptor (beta chain) was recovered during a study of neurological immune-mediated disorders. This clonotype showed up many times. As for the cDNA, it was generated by 5'RACE with 10-nucleotide random UMIs. TCRdb used MiXCR to reprocess the 5' RACE reads, holding one entry per CDR3 protein. Seen here are tens of thousands of distinct CDR3 sequences, 4% observed once, and the top ten hold roughly 2%. The source is a middle-aged woman with multiple sclerosis. Sequenced: CD4+ T cells from blood.

The CDR3 reads CASSSYPNPNTGELFF. In DNA, the CDR3 is TGCGCCAGCAGCTCCTATCCCAACCCGAACACCGGGGAGCTGTTTTTT. The V gene is TRBV5-1, the J gene TRBJ2-2; D gene ambiguous. This CDR3 has 16 amino acids. Germline CDR1 SGHRS, CDR2 YFSETQ. With 3 bases removed from V and 0 bases from J, the gap between germline ends came to 12 bases.